The entry below describes one TCR beta chain. What it binds is not known. The data stem from a study of shared clonotypes between healthy human individuals. Findings of the study overall: At large depth, rarefaction still showed sorted-subset sequencing to be incomplete. Naive CD4 clonotypes overlapped across a few donors at approximately 5.3%. Clonotypes not shared had lower generation probabilities than those common to all four donors. Sample collection involved blood only; tissue repertoires are likely different.

The naive CD8 fraction comprised CD45RO-negative cells positively selected for CCR7 and excluded terminally differentiated effector memory CD45RA+ cells. Sequencing used immunoSEQ multiplex PCR; TCRdb keeps in-frame clones, though not all of them. This sample has about 1,900,000 clones; approximately 95% occur once, and the top ten carry less than 1.5%. Sequenced: naive CD8+ T cells sorted from blood. The clonotype originates from a man between 18 and 29 years old in good health.

The CDR3 DNA reads TGTGCCAGTAGTCTCCAAGGGGTCGGCAATCAGCCCCAGCATTTT. This encodes CASSLQGVGNQPQHF. This rearrangement joins TRBV19 to TRBJ1-5; TRBD1 is a possible D gene (5 bases). The germline gives CDR1 LNHDA, CDR2 SQIVND (reference sequence). V dropped 5 bases and J dropped 2 bases, with 13 bases sitting between them. The CDR3 contains 15 residues.